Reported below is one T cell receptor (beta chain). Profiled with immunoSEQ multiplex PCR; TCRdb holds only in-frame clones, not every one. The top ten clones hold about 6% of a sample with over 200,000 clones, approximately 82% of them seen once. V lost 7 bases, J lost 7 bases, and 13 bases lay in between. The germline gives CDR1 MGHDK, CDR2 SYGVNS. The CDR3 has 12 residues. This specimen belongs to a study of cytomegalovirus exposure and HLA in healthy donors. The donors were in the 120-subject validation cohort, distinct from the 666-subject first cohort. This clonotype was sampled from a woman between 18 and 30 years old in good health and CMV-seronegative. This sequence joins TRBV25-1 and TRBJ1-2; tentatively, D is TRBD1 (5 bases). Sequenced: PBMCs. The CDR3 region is CASTLGVGGYTF. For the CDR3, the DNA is TGTGCCAGCACGTTGGGGGTTGGTGGCTACACCTTC.